This TCR beta chain was sequenced during a study of control samples from healthy donors and cancer patients. V was cut by 5 bases and J by 4 bases, with 11 bases left in between. This CDR3 spans 13 amino acids. Germline-derived CDR1 and CDR2 are LGHDT and YNNKEL (reference sequence). The sample holds a few counts of this clone. Profiling relied on immunoSEQ multiplex PCR, and the TCRdb table lists in-frame clones only, not all of them. The table shows roughly 400,000 clones, with 90% occurring only once. V and J are TRBV3-1 (or the pseudogene TRBV3-2) and TRBJ1-1; D is unresolved. This clonotype was obtained from a man in his forties with head and neck cancer. Sample: PBMCs. The CDR3 nucleotides are TGTGCCAGCAGCACCCGGGTCGTCACTGAAGCTTTCTTT. Its translation: CASSTRVVTEAFF.